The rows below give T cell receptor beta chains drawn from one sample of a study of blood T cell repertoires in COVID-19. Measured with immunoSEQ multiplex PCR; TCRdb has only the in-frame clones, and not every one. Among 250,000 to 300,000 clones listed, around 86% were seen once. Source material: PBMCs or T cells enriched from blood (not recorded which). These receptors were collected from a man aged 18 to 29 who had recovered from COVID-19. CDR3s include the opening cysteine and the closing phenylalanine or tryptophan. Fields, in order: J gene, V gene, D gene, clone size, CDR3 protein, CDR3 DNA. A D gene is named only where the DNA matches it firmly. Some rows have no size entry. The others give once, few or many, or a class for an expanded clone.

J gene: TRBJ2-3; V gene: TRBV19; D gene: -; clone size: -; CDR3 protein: CASSIGLWEGAGTSTDTQYF; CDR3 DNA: TGTGCCAGTAGTATAGGGTTATGGGAAGGGGCAGGGACTAGCACAGATACGCAGTATTTT
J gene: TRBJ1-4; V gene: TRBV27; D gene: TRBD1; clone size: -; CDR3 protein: CASSSRQGRTNEKLFF; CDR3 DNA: TGTGCCAGCAGTTCCAGACAGGGGAGGACTAATGAAAAACTGTTTTTT
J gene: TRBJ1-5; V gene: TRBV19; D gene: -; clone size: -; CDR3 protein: CASSISGGSNQPQHF; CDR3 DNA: TGTGCCAGTAGTATATCCGGGGGAAGCAATCAGCCCCAGCATTTT
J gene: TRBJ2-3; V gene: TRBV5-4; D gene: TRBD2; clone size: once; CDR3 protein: CASSPRGGGTDTQYF; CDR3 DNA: TGTGCCAGCAGCCCCCGTGGCGGGGGGACAGATACGCAGTATTTT
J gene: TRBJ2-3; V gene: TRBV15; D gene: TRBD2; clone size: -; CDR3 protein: CATSRTSGATDTQYF; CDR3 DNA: TGTGCCACCAGCAGAACTAGCGGGGCCACAGATACGCAGTATTTT
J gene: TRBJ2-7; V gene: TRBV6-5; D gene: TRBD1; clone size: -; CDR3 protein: CASKPMDRPTYEQYF; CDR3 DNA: TGTGCCAGCAAACCGATGGACAGGCCAACCTACGAGCAGTACTTC
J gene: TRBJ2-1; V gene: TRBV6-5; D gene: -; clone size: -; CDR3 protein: CASSQPDSLTEQFF; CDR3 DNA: TGTGCCAGCAGCCAACCCGACAGCCTTACCGAGCAGTTCTTC
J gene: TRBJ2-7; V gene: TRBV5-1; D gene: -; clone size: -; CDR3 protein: CASSLVSGDYEQYF; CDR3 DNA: TGCGCCAGCAGCTTGGTTAGCGGCGACTACGAGCAGTACTTC
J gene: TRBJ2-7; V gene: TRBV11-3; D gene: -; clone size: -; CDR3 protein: CASSLVSVTYEQYF; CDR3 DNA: TGTGCCAGCAGCTTAGTCTCTGTAACCTACGAGCAGTACTTC
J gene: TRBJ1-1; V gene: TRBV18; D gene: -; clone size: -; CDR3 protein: CASSPRGSNTEAFF; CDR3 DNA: TGTGCCAGCTCACCCAGAGGAAGTAACACTGAAGCTTTCTTT
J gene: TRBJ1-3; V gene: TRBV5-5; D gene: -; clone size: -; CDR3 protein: CASTPPGAGNTIYF; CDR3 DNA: TGTGCCAGCACCCCCCCAGGGGCTGGAAACACCATATATTTT
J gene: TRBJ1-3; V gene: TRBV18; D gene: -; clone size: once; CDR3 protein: CASSSSGSTGNTIYF; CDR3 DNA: TGTGCCAGCTCATCTAGCGGGAGTACTGGAAACACCATATATTTT
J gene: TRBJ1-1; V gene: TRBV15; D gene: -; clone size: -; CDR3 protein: CATSKDWTELNTEAFF; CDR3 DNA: TGTGCCACCAGCAAGGATTGGACAGAACTGAACACTGAAGCTTTCTTT
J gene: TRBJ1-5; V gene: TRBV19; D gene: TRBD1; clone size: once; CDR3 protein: CASSILTGGEGQPQHF; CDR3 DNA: TGTGCCAGTAGTATACTGACAGGGGGCGAAGGACAGCCCCAGCATTTT
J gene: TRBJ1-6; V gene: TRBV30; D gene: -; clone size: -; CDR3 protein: CAWSSRGYNSPLHF; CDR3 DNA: TGTGCCTGGAGTTCTAGGGGCTATAATTCACCCCTCCACTTT
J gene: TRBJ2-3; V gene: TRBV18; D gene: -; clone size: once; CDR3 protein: CASSRGARNTDTQYF; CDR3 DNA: TGTGCCAGCTCACGGGGAGCCAGAAACACAGATACGCAGTATTTT
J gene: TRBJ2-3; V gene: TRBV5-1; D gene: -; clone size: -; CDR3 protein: CASSLEQGTDTQYF; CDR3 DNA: TGCGCCAGCAGCTTGGAACAGGGCACAGATACGCAGTATTTT
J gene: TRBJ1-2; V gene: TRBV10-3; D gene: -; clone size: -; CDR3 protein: CAISELTGGLGGYTF; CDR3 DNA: TGTGCCATCAGTGAGCTAACCGGGGGACTCGGAGGCTACACCTTC
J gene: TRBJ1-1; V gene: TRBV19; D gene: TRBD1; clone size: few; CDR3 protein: CASTPPKTGRWTEAFF; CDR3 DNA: TGTGCCAGTACCCCACCGAAGACAGGGAGGTGGACTGAAGCTTTCTTT
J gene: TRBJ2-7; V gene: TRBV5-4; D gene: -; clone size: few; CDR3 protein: CASSLDRVYEQYF; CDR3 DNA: TGTGCCAGCAGCTTGGACAGGGTCTACGAGCAGTACTTC
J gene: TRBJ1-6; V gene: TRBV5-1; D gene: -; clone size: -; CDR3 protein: CASSLVGVPESPLHF; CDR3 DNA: TGCGCCAGCAGCTTGGTGGGCGTTCCAGAATCACCCCTCCACTTT
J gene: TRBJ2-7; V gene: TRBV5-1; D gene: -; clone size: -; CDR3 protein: CASSPLGSYEQYF; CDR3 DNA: TGCGCCAGCAGCCCCCTCGGGAGTTACGAGCAGTACTTC
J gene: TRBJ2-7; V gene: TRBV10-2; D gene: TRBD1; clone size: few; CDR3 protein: CASKGQESYEQYF; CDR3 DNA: TGCGCCAGCAAGGGACAGGAGAGCTACGAGCAGTACTTC
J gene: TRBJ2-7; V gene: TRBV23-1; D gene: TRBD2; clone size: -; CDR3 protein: CASSRTSLSYEQYF; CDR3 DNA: TGCGCCAGCAGTCGGACTAGCCTTTCCTACGAGCAGTACTTC
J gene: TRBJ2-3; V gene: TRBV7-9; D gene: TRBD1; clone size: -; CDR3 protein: CASSSGTGLLTDTQYF; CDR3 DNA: TGTGCCAGCAGTTCCGGGACAGGGCTTCTAACAGATACGCAGTATTTT
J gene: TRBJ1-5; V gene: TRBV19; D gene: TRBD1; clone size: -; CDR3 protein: CASSIAGGGQPQHF; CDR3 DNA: TGTGCCAGTAGTATTGCAGGGGGCGGTCAGCCCCAGCATTTT
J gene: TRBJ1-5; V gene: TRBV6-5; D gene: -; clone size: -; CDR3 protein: CASSYSRRDQPQHF; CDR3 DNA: TGTGCCAGCAGTTACTCCAGGCGTGATCAGCCCCAGCATTTT
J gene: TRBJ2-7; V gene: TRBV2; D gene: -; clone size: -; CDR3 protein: CASIRSNSYEQYF; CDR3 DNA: TGTGCCAGCATCCGATCTAACTCCTACGAGCAGTACTTC
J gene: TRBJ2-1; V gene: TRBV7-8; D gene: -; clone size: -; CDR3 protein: CASSLPGGNEQFF; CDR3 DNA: TGTGCCAGCAGCTTACCCGGGGGCAATGAGCAGTTCTTC
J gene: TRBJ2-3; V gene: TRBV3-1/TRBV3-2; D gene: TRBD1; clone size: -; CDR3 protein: CASRTGEADTQYF; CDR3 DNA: TGTGCCAGCAGAACAGGGGAAGCAGATACGCAGTATTTT
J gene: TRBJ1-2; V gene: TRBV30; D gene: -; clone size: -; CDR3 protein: CALRTPTNYGYTF; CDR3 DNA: TGTGCCTTACGGACACCAACTAACTATGGCTACACCTTC
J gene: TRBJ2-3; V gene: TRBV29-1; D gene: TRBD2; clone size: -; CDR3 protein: CSARGGITDTQYF; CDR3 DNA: TGCAGCGCCCGGGGGGGGATCACAGATACGCAGTATTTT
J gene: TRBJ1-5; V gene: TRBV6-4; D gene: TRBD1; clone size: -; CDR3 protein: CASSDPVSGTASNQPQHF; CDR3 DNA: TGTGCCAGCAGTGACCCTGTTTCTGGGACAGCGAGCAATCAGCCCCAGCATTTT
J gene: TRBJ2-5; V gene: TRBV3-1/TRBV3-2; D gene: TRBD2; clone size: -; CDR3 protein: CASSILAGGRETQYF; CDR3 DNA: TGTGCCAGCAGCATACTAGCGGGGGGGCGAGAGACCCAGTACTTC
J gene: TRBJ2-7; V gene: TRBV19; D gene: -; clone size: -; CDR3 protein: CASSMWVGAQYEQYF; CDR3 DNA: TGTGCCAGTAGTATGTGGGTAGGGGCTCAATACGAGCAGTACTTC
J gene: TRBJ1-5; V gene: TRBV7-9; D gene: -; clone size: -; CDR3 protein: CASSLGLYQPQHF; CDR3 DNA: TGTGCCAGCAGCTTAGGACTCTATCAGCCCCAGCATTTT